A selection of T cell receptor beta chains follows, all from one sample in a study of molecular identifiers for immune sequencing clone quantification. TCRdb independently ran MiXCR on the PCR reads; one entry per CDR3 protein. The sample holds about 640,000 distinct CDR3 sequences, about 20% seen once. What was sequenced was naive CD8+ T cells from blood, with Jurkat cell RNA spiked in. The receptor source for this set is a human donor in good health. Some libraries in this study had Jurkat cell RNA spiked in. The CDR3 runs from the conserved cysteine through the conserved F or W. A D gene is named only where the DNA matches it firmly. Clone size is not always given. Where it is, it says once, few, many or a class for expanded clones.

TRBJ2-6 TRBD2 TRBV19 . TGTGCCAGTATAGGGACTAGCGGGAGGACAGGGGCCAACGTCCTGACTTTC CASIGTSGRTGANVLTF
TRBJ2-1 . TRBV29-1 many TGCAGCGTTGAAGACGGAGCAAATGAGCAGTTCTTC CSVEDGANEQFF
TRBJ2-3 TRBD2 TRBV28 many TGTGCCAGCAGTTTACGGCGGGAGTGGACAGATACGCAGTATTTT CASSLRREWTDTQYF
TRBJ2-3 TRBD1 TRBV12-3/TRBV12-4 many TGTGCCAGCAGTTGGTACAGGGGGCACACAGATACGCAGTATTTT CASSWYRGHTDTQYF
TRBJ2-7 TRBD1 TRBV6-5 few TGTGCCAGCAGTTCCCCACAGGCGCAGGGGGACTACGAGCAGTACTTC CASSSPQAQGDYEQYF
TRBJ2-7 . TRBV3-1 many TGTGCCAGCAGCCAAAGGGTGAACTACGAGCAGTACTTC CASSQRVNYEQYF
TRBJ2-2 TRBD1 TRBV19 many TGTGCCAGTAGTACCGCCACAGGGGCCGGGGAGCTGTTTTTT CASSTATGAGELFF
TRBJ1-4 . TRBV5-1 many TGCGCCAGCAGCGGCGGGGCAGGCGCAACTAATGAAAAACTGTTTTTT CASSGGAGATNEKLFF
TRBJ1-1 . TRBV7-6 many TGTGCCAGCAGCTTATACGGGGTCACTGAAGCTTTCTTT CASSLYGVTEAFF
TRBJ1-5 . TRBV27 . TGTGCCAGCAGTTTACTCTCCCCGCGTTACGGGGGGCTGAGCAATCAGCCCCAGCATTTT CASSLLSPRYGGLSNQPQHF
TRBJ1-2 TRBD1 TRBV29-1 many TGCAGCGTTGACGAGGGGGCTGGCTATGGCTACACCTTC CSVDEGAGYGYTF
TRBJ2-4 . TRBV5-6 many TGTGCCAGCAGCTTTGGCGGGTCCAAAAACATTCAGTACTTC CASSFGGSKNIQYF
TRBJ1-1 TRBD1 TRBV2 few TGTGCCAGCAGTCAAGGACAGGGTTTCATTGAAGCTTTCTTT CASSQGQGFIEAFF
TRBJ2-7 . TRBV13 . TGTGCCAGCAGCTTAGGAGGGAGGTTTGGCTACGAGCAGTACTTC CASSLGGRFGYEQYF
TRBJ1-5 . TRBV6-1 many TGTGCCAGCAGCGGGACACCCTTTAGCAATCAGCCCCAGCATTTT CASSGTPFSNQPQHF
TRBJ2-5 TRBD2 TRBV7-9 many TGTGCCAGCAGCCGTAGCGGGGCACCGGGAGAGACCCAGTACTTC CASSRSGAPGETQYF
TRBJ2-7 TRBD1 TRBV19 few TGTGCCACCCGGGACAGGCGCTCCTACGAGCAGTACTTC CATRDRRSYEQYF
TRBJ1-1 . TRBV9 . TGTGCCAGCAGCGGAGTGAGGGGAAGCACTGAAGCTTTCTTT CASSGVRGSTEAFF
TRBJ2-1 . TRBV13 . TGTGCCAGCAGCGCTCGGTCGAGCGAGCAGTTCTTC CASSARSSEQFF
TRBJ2-2 . TRBV19 . TGTGCCAGCGAGGCTTCAGTGGCCACCGGGGAGCTGTTTTTT CASEASVATGELFF
TRBJ2-5 . TRBV2 many TGTGCCAGCAGTGAAGCCCAGAGCGGAGTCACGGAGACCCAGTACTTC CASSEAQSGVTETQYF
TRBJ2-3 . TRBV7-9 . TGTGCCAGCAGCTTTGGCCCGTCAGATACGCAGTATTTT CASSFGPSDTQYF
TRBJ2-5 . TRBV4-3 many TGCGCCAGCAGCCAAGAGGATAGCGACGAGACCCAGTACTTC CASSQEDSDETQYF
TRBJ2-3 . TRBV5-6 many TGTGCCAGCAACCCCCGGGACACCTTCACAGATACGCAGTATTTT CASNPRDTFTDTQYF